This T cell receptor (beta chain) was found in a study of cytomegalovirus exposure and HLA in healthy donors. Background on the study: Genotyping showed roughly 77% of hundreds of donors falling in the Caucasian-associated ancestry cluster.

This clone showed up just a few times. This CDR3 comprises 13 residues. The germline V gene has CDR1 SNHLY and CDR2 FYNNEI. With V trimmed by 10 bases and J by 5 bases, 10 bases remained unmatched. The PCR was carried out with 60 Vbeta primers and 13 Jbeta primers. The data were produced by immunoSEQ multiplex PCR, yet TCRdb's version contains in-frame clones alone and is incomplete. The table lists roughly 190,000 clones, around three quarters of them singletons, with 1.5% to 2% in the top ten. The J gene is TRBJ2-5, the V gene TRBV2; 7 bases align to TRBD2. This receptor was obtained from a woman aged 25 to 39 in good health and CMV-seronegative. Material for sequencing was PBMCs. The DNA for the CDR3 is TGTGCCAACAAGGGAGGGGAGGTTGAGACCCAGTACTTC. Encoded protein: CANKGGEVETQYF.